The 14 T cell receptor beta chains below were found in one sample sequenced in a study of response to subunit inactivated influenza vaccine. TCRdb independently ran MiXCR on the RT-PCR reads; one entry per CDR3 protein. This table holds roughly 500,000 distinct CDR3 sequences, under 30% found once. The same data also contributed to another study, on T cells expressing NK-cell markers. In that study: cDNA encoding TCR beta was synthesized via 5'RACE template switching incorporating UMIs.

The specimen was CD4+ T cells sorted from PBMCs, collected 11 to 12 days after vaccination. These TCRs come from a man between 50 and 59 years old who received an inactivated influenza vaccine.

This CDR3 reads CASSYSRGLRGDRDTQYF. The CDR3 DNA is TGTGCCAGCAGTTATTCCCGTGGGCTCAGGGGTGATCGGGATACGCAGTATTTT. The chain has TRBV6-5 and TRBJ2-3; D is possibly TRBD1 (6 bases). There are 18 residues in the CDR3. V lost 3 bases, J lost 6 bases, and 25 bases lay in between. Germline loops: CDR1 MNHEY, CDR2 SVGAGI.

In DNA, the CDR3 is TGTGCCAGCAGCTTACAGAGCGGGGTTCGGTACGAGCAGTACTTC. Translation: CASSLQSGVRYEQYF. The rearrangement links TRBV7-2 to TRBJ2-7; 7 bases are shared with TRBD2. V shed 2 bases, J shed 4 bases, and the junction held 8 bases outside the gene matches. This CDR3 contains 15 residues. The germline gives CDR1 SGHTA, CDR2 FQGNSA.

V usage is TRBV7-2 and J usage is TRBJ1-1; D is undetermined. The germline V gene encodes CDR1 SGHTA and CDR2 FQGNSA. The length of the CDR3 is 14 residues. V was cut by 1 base and J by 4 bases, with 10 bases left in between. The CDR3 nucleotides are TGTGCCAGCAGCTTAGATCAGGTTCGCACTGAAGCTTTCTTT. This translates into CASSLDQVRTEAFF.

This sequence joins TRBV5-1 and TRBJ1-4; the D gene is possibly TRBD1 (5 bases). Germline assignment: CDR1 SGHRS and CDR2 YFSETQ. This CDR3 is built from 13 residues. V was pared by 4 bases and J by 7 bases, with 11 bases between. As DNA, the CDR3 is TGCGCCAGCAGCGACGGGGGAGGTGAAAAACTGTTTTTT. Protein sequence: CASSDGGGEKLFF. Filled out from reference TRBV5-1 and TRBJ1-4, the complete variable domain reads KAGVTQTPRYLIKTRGQQVTLSCSPISGHRSVSWYQQTPGQGLQFLFEYFSETQRNKGNFPGRFSGRQFSNSRSEMNVSTLELGDSALYLCASSDGGGEKLFFGSGTQLSVL.

The chain recombines TRBV11-2 with TRBJ1-2, with 7 bases matching TRBD1. This CDR3 spans 15 amino acids. The germline V gene encodes CDR1 SGHAT and CDR2 FQNNGV. With 5 bases clipped from V and 4 bases from J, the junction kept 10 bases outside the gene matches. The CDR3 here is CASSIRQGIFYGYTF. CDR3 sequence (DNA): TGTGCCAGCAGCATTCGACAGGGAATCTTCTATGGCTACACCTTC.

This clonotype has a handful of counts. The genes are TRBV7-2 and TRBJ2-2, with D maybe TRBD1 (5 bases). V was clipped by 5 bases and J by 1 base, with 11 bases between them. Per the germline V gene, CDR1 is SGHTA and CDR2 is FQGNSA. This CDR3 has 15 residues. The CDR3 sequence: CASSRQWENTGELFF. The DNA of the CDR3 is TGTGCCAGCAGCAGACAGTGGGAGAACACCGGGGAGCTGTTTTTT.

The V gene is TRBV5-4, the J gene TRBJ2-7; no reliable D call. Germline CDR1 reads SGHNT; CDR2 reads YYREEE (reference sequence). This CDR3 contains 13 residues. The ends were cut back, 4 bases at V and 6 bases at J, with 14 bases in the middle. The CDR3 nucleotides are TGTGCCAGCAGCCGCGGCGGATTCCTCGAGCAGTACTTC. Its translation: CASSRGGFLEQYF.

This clonotype has more than one count but fewer than ten. The chain couples TRBV5-1 to TRBJ2-7; unclear D gene. V lost 1 base, J lost 0 bases, and 20 bases lay in between. Per the germline V gene, CDR1 is SGHRS and CDR2 is YFSETQ. The CDR3 loop spans 18 amino acids. The CDR3 here is CASSLTRSSQRSSYEQYF. CDR3 DNA sequence: TGCGCCAGCAGCTTGACCAGGTCCAGTCAAAGGAGCTCCTACGAGCAGTACTTC.

This clonotype was detected a few times. J is TRBJ2-2 and V is TRBV3-1; perhaps D is TRBD1 or TRBD2 (5 bases each). This CDR3 has 14 amino acids. Looked up from germline, CDR1 is LGHDT and CDR2 is YNNKEL (reference sequence). Trimming cost V 1 base and J 13 bases, with 16 bases left between them. This CDR3 is CASSQGGVSTWLFF. The DNA for the CDR3 is TGTGCCAGCAGCCAAGGAGGGGTTAGCACCTGGCTGTTTTTT.

This rearrangement joins TRBV9 to TRBJ2-3, with TRBD2 identical over 14 bases. With V trimmed by 0 bases and J by 1 base, 4 bases remained unmatched. The CDR3 is made up of 18 amino acids. Germline V CDR1 and CDR2: SGDLS, YYNGEE. The CDR3 DNA reads TGTGCCAGCAGCGTAGTTGGGACTAGCGGGAGCGGCACAGATACGCAGTATTTT. It encodes CASSVVGTSGSGTDTQYF. The full variable domain, its missing parts supplied by reference TRBV9 and TRBJ2-3, is DSGVTQTPKHLITATGQRVTLRCSPRSGDLSVYWYQQSLDQGLQFLIQYYNGEERAKGNILERFSAQQFPDLHSELNLSSLELGDSALYFCASSVVGTSGSGTDTQYFGPGTRLTVL.

V gene TRBV6-1 combines with J gene TRBJ1-2; the D is unclear. V lost 1 base and J 4 bases, leaving 7 bases between the germline ends. Germline CDR1 reads MNHNS; CDR2 reads SASEGT. This CDR3 has 13 residues. The CDR3 nucleotides read TGTGCCAGCAGTGAAGGCCAGCTCTATGGCTACACCTTC. Translated, it gives CASSEGQLYGYTF.

This clonotype was observed many times. V and J are TRBV6-6 and TRBJ1-2; TRBD1 agrees at 8 bases. The V gene's germline CDR1 is MNHNY and CDR2 SVGAGI (reference sequence). V gave up 7 bases and J gave up 5 bases; unmatched junction bases: 9. This CDR3 comprises 14 residues. The CDR3 protein is CASILTGGPYGYTF. The CDR3 DNA sequence: TGTGCCAGCATCCTTACAGGGGGGCCTTATGGCTACACCTTC.

The sample holds a few counts of this clonotype. This CDR3 is CASSIGRGNTGELFF. The CDR3 nucleotides read TGTGCCAGCAGCATCGGAAGGGGGAACACCGGGGAGCTGTTTTTT. The chain is built from TRBV12-3 or TRBV12-4 and TRBJ2-2; tentative D call: TRBD1 (5 bases). V was shortened by 6 bases and J by 1 base, with 12 bases between the two germline ends. This CDR3 has 15 amino acids.

V usage is TRBV6-2 or TRBV6-3 and J usage is TRBJ2-1; 11 positions agree with TRBD2. The germline V gene encodes CDR1 MNHEY and CDR2 SVGEGT. The length of the CDR3 is 17 residues. V shed 5 bases and J 0 bases; nucleotides not matched to a gene: 6. The CDR3 region is CASSTRLAGSSYNEQFF. CDR3 DNA: TGTGCCAGCAGTACACGACTAGCGGGGAGCTCCTACAATGAGCAGTTCTTC.